This T cell receptor beta chain was captured in a study of OX40 agonist ivuxolimab in advanced cancers. The CDR3 runs to 12 residues. Germline CDR1 and CDR2: SQVTM and ANQGSEA. V was pared by 7 bases and J by 3 bases, with 13 bases between. The method was immunoSEQ multiplex PCR; TCRdb's version includes in-frame clones alone and lacks a portion of them. Of about 61,000 clones detected, around 82% appear once; the ten largest clones hold approximately 0.57%. The chain recombines TRBV29-1 with TRBJ2-7; D gene ambiguous. This specimen consisted of CD4+ or CD8+ T cells sorted from blood, obtained in a trial of the OX40 agonist ivuxolimab. This TCR was sampled from an adult with an advanced solid tumor such as melanoma, head and neck, liver or kidney cancer. The DNA for the CDR3 is TGCAGCGCCTCCGGGTCCAACTACGAGCAGTACTTC. Residues: CSASGSNYEQYF.